The 30 T cell receptor beta chains in this list originate from one sample, sequenced in a study of blood T cells in healthy people across ages. Primed by a sample-barcoded 5' primer and a J-beta primer mix, a second PCR proceeded for about 6 to 11 cycles. TCRdb recomputed calls from the 5' RACE reads with MiXCR, one row per CDR3 protein. The sample shows nearly 800,000 distinct CDR3 sequences, 20% to 25% of them seen only once. The same data also went into a second study, on T cells of mothers and their children.

Sequences were obtained from blood. The receptors shown here come from a boy between 10 and 17 years old in good health.

The V call is TRBV15, the J call TRBJ2-6; maybe TRBD1 (5 bases). The CDR3 length is 16 residues. Trimming took off 8 bases at V and 0 bases at J, with 14 bases between the two ends. Germline loops: CDR1 LNHNV, CDR2 YYDKDF (reference sequence). CDR3 in amino acids: CATGSNQGSGANVLTF. The CDR3 DNA follows: TGTGCCACCGGCTCAAACCAGGGCTCTGGGGCCAACGTCCTGACTTTC. Filled out from reference TRBV15 and TRBJ2-6, the complete variable domain reads DAMVIQNPRYQVTQFGKPVTLSCSQTLNHNVMYWYQQKSSQAPKLLFHYYDKDFNNEADTPDNFQSRRPNTSFCFLDIRSPGLGDTAMYLCATGSNQGSGANVLTFGAGSRLTVL.

This clonotype appeared a few times. The chain recombines TRBV12-3 or TRBV12-4 with TRBJ2-5; D ambiguous. TRBJ2-1 explains the end of the DNA better; the J call may be wrong. The CDR3 runs to 15 residues. CDR3 nucleotide sequence: TGTGCCAGCAGTCTCCCCCCGACGACCATGGATGAGCAGTTCTTC. This sequence encodes CASSLPPTTMDEQFF.

The genes are TRBV19 and TRBJ1-2; perhaps TRBD1 as D (5 bases). The CDR3 has 13 residues. Germline CDR1 reads LNHDA; CDR2 reads SQIVND (reference sequence). V lost 5 bases and J lost 4, with 11 bases in between. This CDR3 is CASSPAGVYGYTF. CDR3 DNA sequence: TGTGCCAGTAGTCCGGCGGGGGTCTATGGCTACACCTTC. The entire variable domain, with the rest obtained from reference TRBV19 and TRBJ1-2, is as follows: DGGITQSPKYLFRKEGQNVTLSCEQNLNHDAMYWYRQDPGQGLRLIYYSQIVNDFQKGDIAEGYSVSREKKESFPLTVTSAQKNPTAFYLCASSPAGVYGYTFGSGTRLTVV.

V gene TRBV20-1 combines with J gene TRBJ2-2; D is ambiguous. The CDR3 has 14 residues. Deletions cut 0 bases from V and 1 base from J, with 6 bases between. Germline CDR1 is DFQATT and CDR2 is SNEGSKA (reference sequence). This CDR3 reads CSARDSGNTGELFF. CDR3 bases: TGCAGTGCTAGAGATTCGGGGAACACCGGGGAGCTGTTTTTT.

This clonotype was counted only a few times. Its ends do not fully match the called genes, so a read error is possible. The chain carries TRBV28 and TRBJ2-5; no clear D. The CDR3 is 16 residues long. Germline V gene data show CDR1 as MDHEN and CDR2 as SYDVKM. In DNA form, the CDR3 reads TGTGCCAGCAGTTTTACGAACAACTTGTACCAAGAGACTCAGTACTTC. This encodes CASSFTNNLYQETQYF.

J is TRBJ2-1 and V is TRBV29-1; 10 bases map to TRBD2. The CDR3 spans 13 residues. With 4 bases clipped from V and 7 bases from J, the junction kept 4 bases outside the gene matches. CDR1 and CDR2 (germline): SQVTM, ANQGSEA. CDR3 DNA sequence: TGCAGCGTTGGACCAGCGGGAGGGAATGAGCAGTTCTTC. Translating it yields CSVGPAGGNEQFF.

V gene TRBV10-3 combines with J gene TRBJ1-1, with unresolved D. V was trimmed by 7 bases and J by 2 bases, leaving 11 bases between them. Germline CDR1 is ENHRY and CDR2 is SYGVKD. This CDR3 spans 13 amino acids. The CDR3 sequence is CAITLDGNTEAFF. The DNA for the CDR3 is TGTGCCATCACCCTGGACGGTAACACTGAAGCTTTCTTT.

The J gene is TRBJ2-5, the V gene TRBV20-1; D gene unclear. V lost 1 base and J lost 0, with 12 bases in between. The CDR3 has 15 residues. Germline V gene data show CDR1 as DFQATT and CDR2 as SNEGSKA (reference sequence). This CDR3 is CSARALTTYQETQYF. The CDR3 region has the DNA TGCAGTGCTAGAGCCTTAACCACGTACCAAGAGACCCAGTACTTC.

The chain recombines TRBV5-1 with TRBJ2-1; 10 bases are a match to TRBD1. Trimming removed 6 bases from V and 9 bases from J; junction bases left unmatched: 9. Germline V CDR1 and CDR2: SGHRS, YFSETQ. The CDR3 has 14 residues. The CDR3 loop reads CASIRDRGFGEQFF. The CDR3 coding sequence is TGCGCCAGCATCCGGGACAGGGGATTCGGTGAGCAGTTCTTC.

This chain uses TRBV12-3 or TRBV12-4 with TRBJ1-2; 7 bases map to TRBD1. The CDR3 covers 16 residues. The ends lost 5 bases at V and 8 bases at J; junction bases unmatched: 17. CDR3 DNA sequence: TGTGCCAGCAGTCCGGCGGGGGTAGGGGGCAGCAGGGGCTACACCTTC. Its protein is CASSPAGVGGSRGYTF.

V usage is TRBV7-9 and J usage is TRBJ2-6, with D perhaps matching TRBD1 (5 bases). The CDR3 spans 20 residues. Germline assignment: CDR1 SEHNR and CDR2 FQNEAQ (reference sequence). V lost 1 base and J 0 bases, leaving 19 bases between the germline ends. This chain's CDR3 is CASSLVTTAGQSSGANVLTF. The CDR3 nucleotides read TGTGCCAGCAGCTTAGTCACAACGGCAGGGCAAAGCTCTGGGGCCAACGTCCTGACTTTC.

Points on this clonotype: A much larger clone lies a single base off, so this may be a read error. The chain couples TRBV28 to TRBJ2-7; D gene unclear. Germline lookup yields CDR1 MDHEN and CDR2 SYDVKM. The CDR3 totals 12 residues. CDR3 loop: CASSMVGYEQCF. The DNA of the CDR3 is TGTGCCAGCAGTATGGTGGGTTACGAGCAGTGCTTC.

The CDR3, as DNA: TGCAGCGTTAACCAGGTCAATGAGCAGTTCTTC. Its protein is CSVNQVNEQFF. The chain recombines TRBV29-1 with TRBJ2-1; no definite D call. This CDR3 spans 11 amino acids. Germline V gene data show CDR1 as SQVTM and CDR2 as ANQGSEA. Between the trimmed V and J ends, which lost 5 bases and 6 bases, there was a span of 8 bases.

The V gene is TRBV5-5, the J gene TRBJ2-1; D unresolved. TRBJ2-5 explains the end of the DNA better; the J call may be wrong. The CDR3 sequence is 14 residues long. Germline V gene sequence: CDR1 SGHKS, CDR2 YYEKEE (reference sequence). The CDR3 spells CASSLEWKEETQYF. The CDR3 region has the DNA TGTGCCAGCAGCTTGGAGTGGAAGGAAGAGACCCAGTACTTC.

The J gene is TRBJ1-5, the V gene TRBV6-1; TRBD1 aligns across 8 bases. The length of the CDR3 is 15 residues. After removal of 7 bases from V and 1 base from J, the junction contained 6 bases not matched to a gene. Germline CDR1 is MNHNS and CDR2 is SASEGT. The CDR3 is CASIKTGVSNQPQHF. CDR3 nucleotides: TGTGCCAGCATCAAGACAGGGGTGAGCAATCAGCCCCAGCATTTT.

This clonotype was detected once. J is TRBJ2-5 and V is TRBV3-1; no firm D call. Germline V lookup: CDR1 LGHDT, CDR2 YNNKEL (reference sequence). This CDR3 contains 14 residues. Between the trimmed V and J ends, which lost 6 bases and 0 bases, there was a span of 11 bases. As DNA, the CDR3 is TGTGCCAGCAGTCGAGACGAGTACCAAGAGACCCAGTACTTC. Translated: CASSRDEYQETQYF.

The rearrangement uses TRBV12-3 or TRBV12-4 and TRBJ2-1, with 9 bases fitting TRBD1. The J call may be faulty, since TRBJ2-7 better matches the DNA end. This CDR3 region has 15 residues. CDR3 in DNA: TGTGCCAGCAGTCCCGGACAGGGGAACATGGACGAGCAGTACTTC. Its protein product is CASSPGQGNMDEQYF.

The J gene is TRBJ1-5, the V gene TRBV28, with TRBD1 identical over 9 bases. The CDR3 has 16 amino acids. The trim removed 5 bases at V and 6 bases at J, leaving 11 bases unmatched. Germline lookup yields CDR1 MDHEN and CDR2 SYDVKM. The DNA of the CDR3 is TGTGCCAGCAGTCCATACACGGGACAGGGCGGTCAGCCCCAGCATTTT. Encoded protein: CASSPYTGQGGQPQHF.

This clonotype was observed a handful of times. This CDR3 is CASSDSIENTGELFF. The CDR3 DNA is TGTGCCAGCAGTGACTCGATAGAGAACACCGGGGAGCTGTTTTTT. The chain joins TRBV6-4 to TRBJ2-2; D is unclear. This CDR3 has 15 amino acids. Per germline, CDR1 MRHNA and CDR2 SNTAGT. V was pared by 0 bases and J by 1 base, with 6 bases between.

This chain connects TRBV27 to TRBJ1-2; no firm D call. CDR3 length: 15 amino acids. Between the trimmed V and J ends, which lost 8 bases and 0 bases, there was a span of 16 bases. Germline CDR1 reads MNHEY; CDR2 reads SMNVEV (reference sequence). The chain's CDR3 is CASSRAGQANYGYTF. DNA for the CDR3: TGTGCCAGCTCGCGCGCGGGTCAAGCTAACTATGGCTACACCTTC.

This clonotype was picked up a small number of times. The chain carries TRBV12-3 or TRBV12-4 and TRBJ2-5, with TRBD1 matching over 11 bases. V was pared by 3 bases and J by 7 bases, with 7 bases of the junction left unmatched. The CDR3 has 15 amino acids. The CDR3 here is CASSLGQGVRGTQYF. CDR3 in DNA: TGTGCCAGCAGTTTGGGACAGGGGGTGAGGGGGACCCAGTACTTC.

This clonotype was detected ten times or more. CDR3 nucleotides: TGTGCCAGCAGCTTACCCGGGTCCTACGAGCAGTACTTC. This codes for CASSLPGSYEQYF. This chain links TRBV7-9 with TRBJ2-7, with D uncertain. V was clipped by 2 bases and J by 1 base, with 6 bases between them. The CDR3 runs 13 residues. Germline CDR1 SEHNR, CDR2 FQNEAQ (reference sequence). Full variable domain (outside the CDR3, taken from reference TRBV7-9 and TRBJ2-7): DTGVSQNPRHKITKRGQNVTFRCDPISEHNRLYWYRQTLGQGPEFLTYFQNEAQLEKSRLLSDRFSAERPKGSFSTLEIQRTEQGDSAMYLCASSLPGSYEQYFGPGTRLTVT.

The chain is built from TRBV4-3 and TRBJ2-7; 7 bases fit TRBD2. There are 15 residues in the CDR3. In germline, CDR1 is LGHNA, CDR2 YSLEER. J was trimmed by 0 bases and V by 2 bases; bases with no gene match: 4. The CDR3 DNA is TGCGCCAGCAGCCAAAGCGGGGTAGGCTCCTACGAGCAGTACTTC. Its protein is CASSQSGVGSYEQYF.

This clonotype was recorded once. The chain couples TRBV27 to TRBJ2-1, with TRBD2 as a possible D gene (6 bases). Trimming took 6 bases from V and 9 from J, leaving 18 bases between them. Germline CDR1 is MNHEY and CDR2 is SMNVEV (reference sequence). The CDR3 covers 14 residues. The DNA for the CDR3 is TGTGCCAGCAGATTAGTTTGGGGGGAAGCTGAGCAGTTCTTC. This sequence encodes CASRLVWGEAEQFF.

This clonotype was seen only a few times. The chain combines TRBV29-1 with TRBJ2-4, with 10 bases fitting TRBD1. The CDR3 is 13 residues long. CDR1 and CDR2 (germline): SQVTM, ANQGSEA. Trimming took 7 bases from V and 3 from J; bases not matched to a gene: 3. CDR3 loop: CSDGQGDKNIQYF. The DNA for the CDR3 is TGCAGCGACGGACAGGGGGACAAAAACATTCAGTACTTC. Using reference TRBV29-1 and TRBJ2-4 for the parts outside the CDR3, the full variable domain is SAVISQKPSRDICQRGTSLTIQCQVDSQVTMMFWYRQQPGQSLTLIATANQGSEATYESGFVIDKFPISRPNLTFSTLTVSNMSPEDSSIYLCSDGQGDKNIQYFGAGTRLSVL.

The chain uses TRBV24-1 and TRBJ2-4, with 13 bases that match TRBD2. V shed 11 bases and J 0 bases; nucleotides not matched to a gene: 12. Per germline, CDR1 KGHDR and CDR2 SFDVKD. The CDR3 runs to 18 residues. The CDR3: CASSPGTSGTKAKNIQYF. CDR3 bases: TGTGCCAGCTCGCCCGGGACTAGCGGGACGAAAGCCAAAAACATTCAGTACTTC.

The chain links TRBV7-9 to TRBJ1-5; weak D call: TRBD1 (5 bases). This CDR3 is 14 amino acids long. Trimming took off 2 bases at V and 5 bases at J, with 10 bases between the two ends. Germline-derived CDR1 and CDR2 are SEHNR and FQNEAQ (reference sequence). The CDR3 is CASSLSGSDQPQHF. The CDR3, as DNA: TGTGCCAGCAGCTTATCAGGGTCAGATCAGCCCCAGCATTTT.

This clonotype occurred a few times. This chain joins TRBV29-1 and TRBJ2-5, with 11 nucleotides matching TRBD1. CDR3 size: 16 residues. V dropped 0 bases and J dropped 5; count of bases not matched to a gene: 8. The V gene's germline CDR1 is SQVTM and CDR2 ANQGSEA. CDR3 in amino acids: CSVEDQGQGVRETQYF. CDR3 coding DNA: TGCAGCGTTGAAGATCAGGGACAGGGGGTCCGGGAGACCCAGTACTTC. Full variable domain (remainder filled in from reference TRBV29-1 and TRBJ2-5): SAVISQKPSRDICQRGTSLTIQCQVDSQVTMMFWYRQQPGQSLTLIATANQGSEATYESGFVIDKFPISRPNLTFSTLTVSNMSPEDSSIYLCSVEDQGQGVRETQYFGPGTRLLVL.

This clonotype was observed a few times. The rearrangement joins TRBV27 to TRBJ2-3; D remains ambiguous. Trimming shortened V by 2 bases and J by 0 bases, and 12 bases separated the two germline ends. From germline, CDR1 is MNHEY and CDR2 SMNVEV (reference sequence). This CDR3 region has 16 residues. The DNA of the CDR3 is TGTGCCAGCAGTTTAATTGCGCTCCCTAGCACAGATACGCAGTATTTT. The encoded protein is CASSLIALPSTDTQYF.

The genes are TRBV28 and TRBJ1-5, with unresolved D. This CDR3 is 14 amino acids long. The V and J ends lost 6 bases and 7 bases respectively, with 16 bases between them. The germline gives CDR1 MDHEN, CDR2 SYDVKM. The CDR3 bases are TGTGCCAGCAGCCGCGAGAGGGTCGAGCAGCCCCAGCATTTT. It codes for CASSRERVEQPQHF.